The 32 T cell receptor beta chains reported below all come from one sample, sequenced in a study of blood T cells in healthy people across ages. Sample-barcoded 5' priming and a J-beta primer mix drove a second PCR of about 7 to 11 cycles. Via MiXCR, TCRdb re-called the 5' RACE reads, giving one row per CDR3 protein. The data show roughly 720,000 distinct CDR3 sequences, about 53% seen once. The sample consisted of blood. The source of these receptors is a man aged 80 or over in good health.

Only one count was recorded for this clonotype. V is TRBV9 and J is TRBJ2-7, with D tentatively TRBD2 (5 bases). V was pared by 3 bases and J by 2 bases, with 9 bases between. Per the germline V gene, CDR1 is SGDLS and CDR2 is YYNGEE. This CDR3 is 13 amino acids long. The CDR3 DNA is TGTGCCAGCAGCGAAGACGGGACCTACGAGCAGTACTTC. Translating it yields CASSEDGTYEQYF.

This rearrangement joins TRBV3-1 to TRBJ2-1, with TRBD2 identical over 7 bases. The trim removed 0 bases at V and 9 bases at J, leaving 2 bases unmatched. This CDR3 comprises 13 residues. Germline values: CDR1 LGHDT, CDR2 YNNKEL (reference sequence). The CDR3 loop reads CASSQDTGGEQFF. The DNA for the CDR3 is TGTGCCAGCAGCCAAGATACGGGAGGTGAGCAGTTCTTC.

The V call is TRBV7-2, the J call TRBJ2-7; TRBD2 might be the D (6 bases). The CDR3 is made up of 15 amino acids. Germline V lookup: CDR1 SGHTA, CDR2 FQGNSA. Trimming took 5 bases from V and 7 from J, leaving 21 bases between them. CDR3 DNA sequence: TGTGCCAGCAGCCCCTCCCCGGGACTCCCCCTAGAGCAGTACTTC. This gives the protein CASSPSPGLPLEQYF.

The J gene is TRBJ2-5, the V gene TRBV3-1; a weak D match, TRBD2 (6 bases). Looked up from germline, CDR1 is LGHDT and CDR2 is YNNKEL (reference sequence). Trimming removed 4 bases at V and 3 bases at J, with 9 bases between. The CDR3 is 13 amino acids. CDR3 bases: TGTGCCAGCAGCCCTTGGGGGGAAGAGACCCAGTACTTC. This gives the protein CASSPWGEETQYF.

V gene TRBV29-1 combines with J gene TRBJ2-7; D remains unclear. Germline values: CDR1 SQVTM, CDR2 ANQGSEA. The length of the CDR3 is 15 residues. V gave up 1 base and J gave up 0 bases, with 13 bases separating them. For the CDR3, the DNA is TGCAGCGTTGAAGGATTCTCGATAAACTCCTACGAGCAGTACTTC. This encodes CSVEGFSINSYEQYF.

The chain combines TRBV4-1 with TRBJ2-3, with D possibly matching TRBD1 (5 bases). The V gene's germline CDR1 is MGHRA and CDR2 YSYEKL. This CDR3 is built from 13 residues. Trimming stripped 3 bases from V and 11 bases from J, with 15 bases between. The CDR3 is CASSHLGAPRQYF. In DNA, the CDR3 is TGCGCCAGCAGCCACCTAGGGGCCCCGCGGCAGTATTTT.

V usage is TRBV6-1 and J usage is TRBJ1-2, with TRBD1 matching 7 bases. Germline CDR1 is MNHNS and CDR2 is SASEGT. The CDR3 covers 15 residues. J gave up 10 bases and V 4 bases, and 15 bases lay outside the gene matches. CDR3 sequence reads: CASSVNLPGQIAYTF. As DNA, the CDR3 is TGTGCCAGCAGTGTAAACCTCCCGGGACAGATCGCCTACACCTTC.

This clonotype was observed a handful of times. The chain links TRBV12-3 or TRBV12-4 to TRBJ2-1; possible D gene TRBD2, 5 bases. This CDR3 is built from 14 residues. V was pared by 6 bases and J by 10 bases, with 19 bases between. The CDR3 DNA follows: TGTGCCAGCAGCCGAGGGAAGTGGACCCAGGAGCAGTTCTTC. Translation: CASSRGKWTQEQFF.

The CDR3 DNA is TGTGCCTGGAGTAGCCAGGGAAATAGCGAGCAGTACTTC. This sequence encodes CAWSSQGNSEQYF. V usage is TRBV30 and J usage is TRBJ2-5, with D tentatively TRBD1 (5 bases). The assigned J gene may be wrong: the sequence end matches TRBJ2-7 better. This CDR3 comprises 13 residues. Germline V gene data show CDR1 as GTSNPN and CDR2 as SVGIG (reference sequence).

This clonotype was picked up a small number of times. This chain uses TRBV11-2 with TRBJ2-7; D is perhaps TRBD2 (6 bases). The V end was cut by 5 bases, the J end by 3 bases, with 14 bases between. Germline assignment: CDR1 SGHAT and CDR2 FQNNGV. The CDR3 is 14 amino acids. The CDR3 bases are TGTGCCAGCAGCCGCCGGGACTCCCTCTACGAGCAGTACTTC. This encodes CASSRRDSLYEQYF.

This chain connects TRBV5-6 to TRBJ2-1; 8 bases align to TRBD2. The germline CDR1 and CDR2 sequences are SGHDT and YYEEEE. The J segment lost 0 bases and the V segment lost 4 bases, leaving 12 bases of the junction unmatched. The CDR3 extends over 18 amino acids. The CDR3 DNA reads as TGTGCCAGCAGCACCTGGTTAGCGGGGATTCTCTCCTACAATGAGCAGTTCTTC. This translates into CASSTWLAGILSYNEQFF. The full variable domain, with the rest looked up from reference TRBV5-6 and TRBJ2-1, is DAGVTQSPTHLIKTRGQQVTLRCSPKSGHDTVSWYQQALGQGPQFIFQYYEEEERQRGNFPDRFSGHQFPNYSSELNVNALLLGDSALYLCASSTWLAGILSYNEQFFGPGTRLTVL.

The CDR3 bases are TGTGCCAGCAGGAGGGGGGAGGTCGAGCAGTACTTC. It encodes CASRRGEVEQYF. The rearrangement links TRBV28 to TRBJ2-4; the D gene could be TRBD1 or TRBD2 (6 bases each). The J call may not be correct, given that the DNA end is closer to TRBJ2-7. This CDR3 spans 12 amino acids. Germline CDR1 MDHEN, CDR2 SYDVKM.

This chain connects TRBV11-1 to TRBJ2-4; 7 bases agree with TRBD2. The last part of the DNA fits TRBJ2-7 better; the J call may be wrong. Germline loops: CDR1 SGHAT, CDR2 FQDESV (reference sequence). This CDR3 is 13 amino acids long. In nucleotides, the CDR3 is TGTGCCAGCAGCTTGATGAGCGGGAACGAGCAGTACTTC. Its protein is CASSLMSGNEQYF.

The CDR3: CASSSWDGLSYGYTF. CDR3 sequence (DNA): TGTGCCAGCAGCTCCTGGGACGGACTCAGCTATGGCTACACCTTC. The chain recombines TRBV7-9 with TRBJ1-2; the D gene is possibly TRBD1 (5 bases). There are 15 residues in the CDR3. V lost 4 bases and J 4 bases, leaving 16 bases between the germline ends. Germline CDR1 is SEHNR and CDR2 is FQNEAQ (reference sequence).

This clonotype was seen just once. The DNA of the CDR3 is TGTGCCAGCAGTTTACGGGACGGGACCGAGCAGTACTTC. Translation gives CASSLRDGTEQYF. The chain combines TRBV27 with TRBJ2-7; perhaps D is TRBD1 or TRBD2 (5 bases each). CDR1 is MNHEY and CDR2 is SMNVEV in the germline V gene (reference sequence). V was shortened by 2 bases and J by 6 bases, with 11 bases between the two germline ends. The CDR3 extends over 13 amino acids.

The V call is TRBV14, the J call TRBJ2-1; 10 positions match TRBD2. From germline, CDR1 is SGHDN and CDR2 FVKESK. This CDR3 comprises 17 residues. After removal of 1 base from V and 0 bases from J, the junction contained 3 bases not matched to a gene. Here the CDR3 reads CASSQVPSGSSYNEQFF. The CDR3 bases are TGTGCCAGCAGCCAAGTTCCTAGCGGGAGCTCCTACAATGAGCAGTTCTTC.

The chain joins TRBV20-1 to TRBJ1-4; 7 bases fit TRBD1. Per the germline V gene, CDR1 is DFQATT and CDR2 is SNEGSKA (reference sequence). V lost 3 bases, J lost 3 bases, and 4 bases stayed unmatched. The CDR3 loop spans 14 amino acids. The CDR3 loop is CSASRQGPNEKLFF. The CDR3 nucleotides read TGCAGTGCTAGCCGACAGGGACCTAATGAAAAACTGTTTTTT.

The sample holds a few counts of this clonotype. The chain carries TRBV30 and TRBJ1-2; D is perhaps TRBD1 (5 bases). This CDR3 is built from 13 residues. In germline, CDR1 is GTSNPN, CDR2 SVGIG (reference sequence). V was cut by 0 bases and J by 7 bases, with 12 bases left in between. CDR3 region: CAWSVGSGAGYTF. Here the CDR3 DNA reads TGTGCCTGGAGTGTAGGCAGCGGGGCTGGCTACACCTTC.

There are many counts of this clonotype. A much larger clone is a single base away; this may be a read error. The chain links TRBV29-1 to TRBJ2-5, with 10 bases identical to TRBD2. Trimming removed 7 bases from V and 5 bases from J; junction bases left unmatched: 7. Germline V gene data show CDR1 as SQVTM and CDR2 as ANQGSEA. The CDR3 contains 13 residues. CDR3 coding DNA: TGCAGCGCTCGACGAGCGGGAGGGGAGACCCAGTACTTC. The encoded protein is CSARRAGGETQYF.

The chain combines TRBV24-1 with TRBJ2-3, with a possible D match to TRBD2 (6 bases). CDR3 length: 15 amino acids. Between the trimmed V and J ends, which lost 4 bases and 14 bases, there was a span of 24 bases. CDR1 and CDR2 (germline): KGHDR, SFDVKD. The DNA of the CDR3 is TGTGCCACCAGTGACCGTACCGGGAGTGGCAGATACGCGTATTTT. As protein: CATSDRTGSGRYAYF.

This sequence joins TRBV20-1 and TRBJ2-4; TRBD2 matches at 8 bases. The J call may not be correct, given that the DNA end is closer to TRBJ2-7. CDR1 and CDR2 from the germline V gene are DFQATT and SNEGSKA (reference sequence). The CDR3 is 15 residues long. CDR3 sequence: CSANPWAGGPYEQYF. The CDR3 DNA follows: TGCAGTGCTAACCCCTGGGCGGGAGGACCCTACGAGCAGTACTTC.

The chain recombines TRBV6-5 with TRBJ1-2; D may be TRBD1 (5 bases). Deletions cut 5 bases from V and 4 bases from J, with 14 bases between. Germline V gene sequence: CDR1 MNHEY, CDR2 SVGAGI. This CDR3 contains 14 residues. The CDR3 bases are TGTGCCAGCAGTGGGGCAGGGCCGATCTATGGCTACACCTTC. This encodes CASSGAGPIYGYTF.

The CDR3 loop is CASSPPGSQSRQFF. The CDR3 DNA is TGTGCCAGCAGCCCCCCAGGGAGTCAGTCTCGGCAGTTCTTC. This chain uses TRBV9 with TRBJ2-1; D may correspond to TRBD1 or TRBD2 (5 bases each). Deletions cut 4 bases from V and 12 bases from J, with 20 bases between. Germline assignment: CDR1 SGDLS and CDR2 YYNGEE. There are 14 residues in the CDR3.

This clonotype was seen a few times. The chain combines TRBV12-3 or TRBV12-4 with TRBJ2-1; D possibly corresponds to TRBD2 (5 bases). Trimming removed 6 bases from V and 9 bases from J, with 12 bases in between. The CDR3 consists of 12 residues. Here the CDR3 reads CASSQTGLEQFF. The CDR3 DNA reads TGTGCCAGCAGCCAGACTGGACTTGAGCAGTTCTTC.

There are a few counts of this clonotype. The rearrangement links TRBV20-1 to TRBJ2-3, with D perhaps matching TRBD2 (5 bases). V dropped 1 base and J dropped 14 bases, with 19 bases sitting between them. CDR1 and CDR2 from the germline V gene are DFQATT and SNEGSKA (reference sequence). This CDR3 is built from 13 residues. As DNA, the CDR3 is TGCAGTGCTAGAGCCCTGGTTGGAGGATACGCGTATTTT. It specifies CSARALVGGYAYF.

The rearrangement joins TRBV20-1 to TRBJ2-5; the match to TRBD2 covers 12 bases. V lost 2 bases and J lost 5; bases outside the gene matches: 6. Germline V lookup: CDR1 DFQATT, CDR2 SNEGSKA (reference sequence). This CDR3 comprises 15 residues. As DNA, the CDR3 is TGCAGTGCTAGAACTAGCGGGAGGCAAAGGGAGACCCAGTACTTC. Translation gives CSARTSGRQRETQYF.

This clonotype has just a few counts. V gene TRBV11-2 combines with J gene TRBJ1-2; 7 bases map to TRBD1. V was pared by 0 bases and J by 7 bases, with 8 bases of the junction left unmatched. The CDR3 runs to 15 residues. Germline V gene data show CDR1 as SGHAT and CDR2 as FQNNGV. As DNA, the CDR3 is TGTGCCAGCAGCTTAGATAGGAGGGGGCGCGGTGGCTACACCTTC. It encodes CASSLDRRGRGGYTF.

This clonotype was detected a few times. This chain joins TRBV10-3 and TRBJ1-2, with D perhaps matching TRBD1 (5 bases). The ends were cut back, 4 bases at V and 3 bases at J, with 12 bases in the middle. The CDR3 covers 14 residues. Germline CDR1 is ENHRY and CDR2 is SYGVKD. The CDR3 DNA follows: TGTGCCATCAGTGGATCTACACAGGACTATGGCTACACCTTC. This sequence encodes CAISGSTQDYGYTF.

This sequence joins TRBV27 and TRBJ2-7, with TRBD2 matching over 9 bases. Trimming cost V 0 bases and J 3 bases; bases outside gene matches: 12. The germline V gene has CDR1 MNHEY and CDR2 SMNVEV (reference sequence). This CDR3 spans 18 amino acids. The chain's CDR3 is CASSLSVGLAGINYEQYF. As DNA, the CDR3 is TGTGCCAGCAGTTTATCGGTCGGCCTAGCGGGAATAAACTACGAGCAGTACTTC.

The rearrangement joins TRBV7-9 to TRBJ2-2; TRBD2 matches at 8 bases. Looked up from germline, CDR1 is SEHNR and CDR2 is FQNEAQ (reference sequence). This CDR3 spans 16 amino acids. The J segment lost 4 bases and the V segment lost 5 bases, leaving 9 bases of the junction unmatched. The CDR3 coding sequence is TGTGCCAGCAGCCACGGCCTAGCGGGCCGCACCGGGGAGCTGTTTTTT. Translating gives CASSHGLAGRTGELFF.

This chain uses TRBV29-1 with TRBJ2-7, with D possibly matching TRBD2 (7 bases). Per germline, CDR1 SQVTM and CDR2 ANQGSEA. The CDR3 is 13 amino acids. Trimming left V 6 bases short and J 0 bases short, with 12 bases between. In DNA form, the CDR3 reads TGCAGCGTCCAGGGGAGGGCCTCCTACGAGCAGTACTTC. It codes for CSVQGRASYEQYF.

V gene TRBV5-4 combines with J gene TRBJ2-1; D might be TRBD2 (6 bases). Per germline, CDR1 SGHNT and CDR2 YYREEE (reference sequence). The CDR3 spans 16 residues. V was pared by 4 bases and J by 0 bases, with 14 bases between. The CDR3 DNA is TGTGCCAGCAGCCCCTCTGGCGGGACCTCCTACAATGAGCAGTTCTTC. Amino acids: CASSPSGGTSYNEQFF. Combining the CDR3 with reference TRBV5-4 and TRBJ2-1 gives the whole variable domain ETGVTQSPTHLIKTRGQQVTLRCSSQSGHNTVSWYQQALGQGPQFIFQYYREEENGRGNFPPRFSGLQFPNYSSELNVNALELDDSALYLCASSPSGGTSYNEQFFGPGTRLTVL.